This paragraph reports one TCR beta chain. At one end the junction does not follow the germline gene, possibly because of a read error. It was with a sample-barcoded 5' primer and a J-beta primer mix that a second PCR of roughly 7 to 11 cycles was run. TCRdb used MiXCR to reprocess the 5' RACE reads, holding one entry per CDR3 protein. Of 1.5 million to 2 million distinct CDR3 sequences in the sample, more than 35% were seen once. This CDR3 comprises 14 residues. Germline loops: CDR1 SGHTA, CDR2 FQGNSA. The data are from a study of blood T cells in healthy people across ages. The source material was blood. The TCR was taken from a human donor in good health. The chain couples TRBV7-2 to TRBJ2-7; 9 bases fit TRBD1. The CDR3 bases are TGTGCCGGCAGCTTAGGGACAGGGTCCTACGAGCAGTACTTC. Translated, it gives CAGSLGTGSYEQYF.